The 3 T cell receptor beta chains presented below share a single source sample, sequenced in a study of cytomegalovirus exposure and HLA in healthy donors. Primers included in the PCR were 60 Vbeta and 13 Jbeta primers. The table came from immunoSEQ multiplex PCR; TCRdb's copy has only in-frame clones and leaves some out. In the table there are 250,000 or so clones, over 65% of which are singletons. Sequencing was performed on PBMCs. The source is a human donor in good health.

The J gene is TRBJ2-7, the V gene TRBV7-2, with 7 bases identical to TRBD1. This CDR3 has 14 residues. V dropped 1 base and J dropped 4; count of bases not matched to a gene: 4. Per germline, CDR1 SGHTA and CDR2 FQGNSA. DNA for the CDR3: TGTGCCAGCAGCTTAGTCACAGGGGATTACGAGCAGTACTTC. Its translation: CASSLVTGDYEQYF.

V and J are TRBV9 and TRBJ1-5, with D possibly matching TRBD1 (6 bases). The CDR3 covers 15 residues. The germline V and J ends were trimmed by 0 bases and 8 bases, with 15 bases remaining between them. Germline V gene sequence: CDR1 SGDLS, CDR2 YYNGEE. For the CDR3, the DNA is TGTGCCAGCAGCGTAGGGGACACTCTATCCGAGCCCCAGCATTTT. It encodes CASSVGDTLSEPQHF. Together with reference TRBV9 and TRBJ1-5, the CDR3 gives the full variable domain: DSGVTQTPKHLITATGQRVTLRCSPRSGDLSVYWYQQSLDQGLQFLIQYYNGEERAKGNILERFSAQQFPDLHSELNLSSLELGDSALYFCASSVGDTLSEPQHFGDGTRLSIL.

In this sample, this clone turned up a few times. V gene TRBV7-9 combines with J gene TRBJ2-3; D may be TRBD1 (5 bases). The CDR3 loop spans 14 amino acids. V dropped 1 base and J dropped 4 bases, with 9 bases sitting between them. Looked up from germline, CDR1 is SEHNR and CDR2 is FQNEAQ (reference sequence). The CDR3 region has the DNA TGTGCCAGCAGCTTAGATCAGGGTTCAGATACGCAGTATTTT. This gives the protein CASSLDQGSDTQYF.